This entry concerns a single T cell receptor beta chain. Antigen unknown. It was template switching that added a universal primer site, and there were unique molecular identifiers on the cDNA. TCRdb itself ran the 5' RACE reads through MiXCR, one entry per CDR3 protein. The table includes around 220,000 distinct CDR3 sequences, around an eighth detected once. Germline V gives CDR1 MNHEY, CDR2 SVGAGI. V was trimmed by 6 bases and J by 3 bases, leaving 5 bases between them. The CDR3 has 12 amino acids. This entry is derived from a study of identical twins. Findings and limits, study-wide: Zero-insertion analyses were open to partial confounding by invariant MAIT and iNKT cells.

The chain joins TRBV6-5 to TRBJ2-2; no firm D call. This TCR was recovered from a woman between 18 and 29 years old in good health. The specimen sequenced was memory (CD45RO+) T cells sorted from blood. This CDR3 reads CASSDYTGELFF. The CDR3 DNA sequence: TGTGCCAGCAGCGATTACACCGGGGAGCTGTTTTTT.